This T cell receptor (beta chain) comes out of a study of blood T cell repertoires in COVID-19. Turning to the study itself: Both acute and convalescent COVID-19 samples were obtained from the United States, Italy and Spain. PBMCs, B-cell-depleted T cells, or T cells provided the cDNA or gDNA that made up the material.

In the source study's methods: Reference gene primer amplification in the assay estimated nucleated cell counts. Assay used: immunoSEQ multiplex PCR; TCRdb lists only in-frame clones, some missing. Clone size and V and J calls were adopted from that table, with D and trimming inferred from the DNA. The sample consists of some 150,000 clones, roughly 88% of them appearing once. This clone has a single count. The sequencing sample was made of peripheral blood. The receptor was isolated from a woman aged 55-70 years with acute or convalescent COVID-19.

This CDR3 is CASSRGTDTQYF. The CDR3 nucleotides read TGTGCCAGCAGCCGGGGCACAGATACGCAGTATTTT. The chain is built from TRBV7-9 and TRBJ2-3; D remains unclear. Germline CDR1 SEHNR, CDR2 FQNEAQ (reference sequence). The CDR3 sequence is 12 residues long. V lost 5 bases, J lost 1 base, and 4 bases lay in between.